The 21 T cell receptor beta chains in this list originate from one sample, sequenced in a study. Sequencing used immunoSEQ multiplex PCR; TCRdb keeps in-frame clones, though not all of them. The top ten hold roughly 4% of the sample, which has 60,000 to 85,000 clones, about 94% seen once. The sequenced material came from PBMCs. Receptor source: a man aged 40-49 years with rheumatoid arthritis.

The chain employs TRBV28 and TRBJ1-5; no firm D call. The CDR3 spans 16 residues. Trimming cost V 1 base and J 0 bases, with 10 bases left between them. Germline CDR1 and CDR2: MDHEN and SYDVKM. CDR3 region: CASSLLPDFSNQPQHF. The CDR3 DNA is TGTGCCAGCAGTTTATTACCGGACTTTAGCAATCAGCCCCAGCATTTT.

This chain joins TRBV27 and TRBJ2-3; 10 nucleotides align to TRBD2. CDR3 size: 14 residues. V shed 4 bases, J shed 4 bases, and the junction held 2 bases outside the gene matches. Germline-derived CDR1 and CDR2 are MNHEY and SMNVEV (reference sequence). The CDR3 nucleotides read TGTGCCAGCAGTTCGGGACTAGCGTCAGATACGCAGTATTTT. Translating gives CASSSGLASDTQYF.

The chain carries TRBV7-9 and TRBJ1-4; the match to TRBD1 covers 8 bases. With 5 bases clipped from V and 5 bases from J, the junction kept 13 bases outside the gene matches. Germline CDR1 reads SEHNR; CDR2 reads FQNEAQ (reference sequence). The CDR3 spans 17 residues. CDR3 in amino acids: CASSQIGRGQGNEKLFF. DNA of the CDR3: TGTGCCAGCAGCCAAATAGGCAGGGGGCAAGGGAATGAAAAACTGTTTTTT.

This chain connects TRBV7-3 to TRBJ2-5; no clear D gene. CDR1 SGHTA and CDR2 FQGTGA come from the germline V gene. The CDR3 consists of 14 residues. V was trimmed by 3 bases and J by 1 base, leaving 9 bases between them. The DNA for the CDR3 is TGTGCCAGCAGCTTTTATGGCAGCCAAGAGACCCAGTACTTC. It encodes CASSFYGSQETQYF. Based on the CDR3 plus reference TRBV7-3 and TRBJ2-5, the full variable domain is GAGVSQTPSNKVTEKGKYVELRCDPISGHTALYWYRQSLGQGPEFLIYFQGTGAADDSGLPNDRFFAVRPEGSVSTLKIQRTERGDSAVYLCASSFYGSQETQYFGPGTRLLVL.

In its sample, this clone was seen a few times. The chain couples TRBV3-1 (or the pseudogene TRBV3-2) to TRBJ1-4; D is unresolved. CDR3 length equals 11 residues. The V end lost 0 bases, the J end lost 14 bases, and 7 bases lay between the germline ends. Germline CDR1 and CDR2: LGHDT and YNNKEL (reference sequence). CDR3: CASSQDSLLFF. In nucleotides, the CDR3 is TGTGCCAGCAGCCAAGATTCACTCCTGTTTTTT.

The chain joins TRBV6-5 to TRBJ2-1; 13 bases agree with TRBD2. V gave up 7 bases and J gave up 7 bases; unmatched junction bases: 7. Looked up from germline, CDR1 is MNHEY and CDR2 is SVGAGI. CDR3 length: 15 residues. The CDR3 loop reads CASTFTSGGANEQFF. In DNA, the CDR3 is TGTGCCAGCACCTTTACTAGCGGGGGGGCAAATGAGCAGTTCTTC.

The gene calls are TRBV9 and TRBJ1-1, with a tentative D call TRBD1 (5 bases). From germline, CDR1 is SGDLS and CDR2 YYNGEE. Trimming stripped 3 bases from V and 7 bases from J, with 13 bases between. The CDR3 covers 13 residues. Here the CDR3 reads CASSATGPSEAFF. CDR3 in DNA: TGTGCCAGCAGCGCTACAGGACCTAGTGAAGCTTTCTTT. Looking up the rest from reference TRBV9 and TRBJ1-1 gives the full variable domain: DSGVTQTPKHLITATGQRVTLRCSPRSGDLSVYWYQQSLDQGLQFLIQYYNGEERAKGNILERFSAQQFPDLHSELNLSSLELGDSALYFCASSATGPSEAFFGQGTRLTVV.

Written as DNA, the CDR3 is TGTGCCAGCAGTGAACCAGGGGCTAACTCCTACGAGCAGTACTTC. Its translation: CASSEPGANSYEQYF. The chain carries TRBV6-1 and TRBJ2-7; tentative D call: TRBD1 (6 bases). V dropped 2 bases and J dropped 0 bases, with 11 bases sitting between them. CDR1 and CDR2 (germline): MNHNS, SASEGT. The CDR3 covers 15 residues.

This clone was observed a handful of times. The V call is TRBV7-6, the J call TRBJ2-3; no reliable D call. Trimming cost V 3 bases and J 3 bases, with 16 bases left between them. Germline V gene sequence: CDR1 SGHVS, CDR2 FNYEAQ. The CDR3 spans 16 residues. CDR3 in amino acids: CASSFPDPTRTDTQYF. CDR3 nucleotide sequence: TGTGCCAGCAGCTTCCCCGACCCTACCAGGACAGATACGCAGTATTTT.

The chain uses TRBV6-5 and TRBJ1-5; D is ambiguous. The CDR3 is 15 amino acids. Per germline, CDR1 MNHEY and CDR2 SVGAGI. Trimming shortened V by 6 bases and J by 0 bases, and 12 bases separated the two germline ends. The CDR3 region has the DNA TGTGCCAGCAGCCTCGGGCCCACTAGCAATCAGCCCCAGCATTTT. Translation gives CASSLGPTSNQPQHF.

The chain is built from TRBV12-5 and TRBJ1-2; D not certain. V was shortened by 1 base and J by 3 bases, with 9 bases between the two germline ends. The CDR3 is 14 amino acids. Germline V gene lookup returns CDR1 LGHNT and CDR2 FRNRAP. The CDR3 coding sequence is TGTGCTAGTGGTTTGGGAGACGGAGACTATGGCTACACCTTC. Its translation: CASGLGDGDYGYTF.

This clone was detected only once. V and J are TRBV7-2 and TRBJ2-1; TRBD2 agrees at 7 bases. The length of the CDR3 is 15 residues. The germline V gene has CDR1 SGHTA and CDR2 FQGNSA. The V and J ends lost 3 bases and 7 bases, in that order; junction bases with no gene match: 9. The CDR3 loop reads CASSFAAGEGNEQFF. The CDR3 DNA reads TGTGCCAGCAGCTTTGCGGCGGGAGAGGGAAATGAGCAGTTCTTC.

The chain employs TRBV7-8 and TRBJ2-2; 11 bases match TRBD2. CDR1 is SGHVS, CDR2 FQNEAQ, per germline. With V trimmed by 2 bases and J by 0 bases, 2 bases remained unmatched. The CDR3 runs to 17 residues. In DNA form, the CDR3 reads TGTGCCAGCAGCTTATCTAGCGGGAGGCCGAACACCGGGGAGCTGTTTTTT. Translation: CASSLSSGRPNTGELFF.

This clone was seen only a few times. V is TRBV7-9 and J is TRBJ1-1; no definite D call. This CDR3 spans 12 amino acids. CDR1 SEHNR and CDR2 FQNEAQ come from the germline V gene (reference sequence). Trimming left V 5 bases short and J 6 bases short, with 10 bases between. CDR3 bases: TGTGCCAGCAGCCCCACGGGTCCTGAAGCTTTCTTT. This encodes CASSPTGPEAFF.

The rearrangement joins TRBV11-3 to TRBJ2-7; 11 nucleotides align to TRBD1. The CDR3 extends over 15 amino acids. The trim removed 2 bases at V and 3 bases at J, leaving 3 bases unmatched. CDR1 SGHNT and CDR2 YENEEA come from the germline V gene. The CDR3 bases are TGTGCCAGCAGCTTAAGAGGGACAGGGGGCTACGAGCAGTACTTC. Translated, it gives CASSLRGTGGYEQYF.

This clone was observed once. The rearrangement joins TRBV19 to TRBJ2-1; D remains ambiguous. The CDR3 is 16 residues long. The V gene lost 3 bases and the J gene lost 1 base, with 13 bases spanning the gap. Germline V gene data show CDR1 as LNHDA and CDR2 as SQIVND (reference sequence). As DNA, the CDR3 is TGTGCCAGTAGTATGGGAAGGTTGAGGTCCTACAATGAGCAGTTCTTC. Translated, it gives CASSMGRLRSYNEQFF.

This chain joins TRBV7-2 and TRBJ2-7; D possibly corresponds to TRBD2 (7 bases). The V end lost 1 base, the J end lost 5 bases, and 15 bases lay between the germline ends. This CDR3 region has 15 residues. Germline V lookup: CDR1 SGHTA, CDR2 FQGNSA. The CDR3 loop reads CASSLGRGTKDEQYF. The CDR3 DNA sequence: TGTGCCAGCAGCTTAGGGCGGGGGACAAAGGACGAGCAGTACTTC.

The V gene is TRBV13, the J gene TRBJ2-6, with D hard to call. This CDR3 contains 15 residues. The V end was cut by 2 bases, the J end by 4 bases, with 9 bases between. Germline CDR1 PRHDT, CDR2 FYEKMQ (reference sequence). In DNA, the CDR3 is TGTGCCAGCAGCTTAAGGCCCGCGGGGGCCAACGTCCTGACTTTC. Translation: CASSLRPAGANVLTF.

J is TRBJ2-7 and V is TRBV4-3; D is possibly TRBD1 (6 bases). The CDR3 spans 15 residues. V was cut by 4 bases and J by 6 bases, with 19 bases left in between. Germline V gene lookup returns CDR1 LGHNA and CDR2 YSLEER. CDR3 loop: CASSLLGDRNGEQYF. The CDR3 DNA reads TGCGCCAGCAGCCTTCTGGGAGACAGGAACGGCGAGCAGTACTTC.

CDR3: CASSQGDVSYNEQFF. The CDR3 DNA reads TGCGCCAGCAGCCAAGGGGACGTCTCCTACAATGAGCAGTTCTTC. The V and J genes are TRBV5-1 and TRBJ2-1; tentatively, D is TRBD1 or TRBD2 (5 bases each). CDR1 SGHRS and CDR2 YFSETQ come from the germline V gene. The CDR3 totals 15 residues. The V gene lost 4 bases and the J gene lost 0 bases, with 11 bases spanning the gap.

This chain uses TRBV9 with TRBJ1-2; D remains unclear. Germline V gene sequence: CDR1 SGDLS, CDR2 YYNGEE. The CDR3 sequence is 15 residues long. The V end lost 0 bases, the J end lost 2 bases, and 11 bases lay between the germline ends. The CDR3 sequence is CASSVGPGENYGYTF. The CDR3 nucleotides read TGTGCCAGCAGCGTAGGCCCAGGAGAGAACTATGGCTACACCTTC.